This is a list of T cell receptor beta chains from one sample in a study of CD8 T cells in Susac syndrome. Using its own MiXCR run on the immunoSEQ multiplex PCR reads, TCRdb lists one record per CDR3 protein. The sample includes a few hundred thousand distinct CDR3 sequences, approximately 89% seen only once; the top ten take about 0.12%. The sequenced sample was CD8+ T cells from PBMCs. Source of these receptors: a human donor with multiple sclerosis. The CDR3 runs from the conserved cysteine through the conserved F or W. D genes are given only for firm matches. A row's size may be missing; if present it is once, few, many or a size class.

D	V	size	J	DNA	CDR3
NA	TRBV5-1	NA	TRBJ2-1	TGCGCCAGCACACCGGGGGACAGCTCCTACAATGAGCAGTTCTTC	CASTPGDSSYNEQFF
TRBD1	TRBV4-1	NA	TRBJ2-2	TGCGCCAGCAGCCTTCGACAGGGGAACACCGGGGAGCTGTTTTTT	CASSLRQGNTGELFF
TRBD2	TRBV12-5	NA	TRBJ2-5	TGTGCTAGTGGCAACATCCTCGGGACTAGCGGGGGGGCAAGGGAGACCCAGTACTTC	CASGNILGTSGGARETQYF
NA	TRBV7-6	NA	TRBJ1-1	TGTGCCAGCAGCCCCCGGGCAGGGATGAACACTGAAGCTTTCTTT	CASSPRAGMNTEAFF
NA	TRBV19	NA	TRBJ2-7	TGTGCCAGTGCCTTGGTGGGCAGCTCCTACGAGCAGTACTTC	CASALVGSSYEQYF
NA	TRBV6-4	NA	TRBJ2-1	TGTGCCAGCAGTGTCGGTGTATGGTCGGACAATGAGCAGTTCTTC	CASSVGVWSDNEQFF
NA	TRBV20-1	NA	TRBJ1-3	TGCAGTGCTAGCCGGGCGGAGGGAGCAGCCCTCTATGGAAACACCATATATTTT	CSASRAEGAALYGNTIYF
NA	TRBV12-3/TRBV12-4	NA	TRBJ1-2	TGTGCCAGCAGTCCCACAGGGTCTAACTATGGCTACACCTTC	CASSPTGSNYGYTF
TRBD2	TRBV6-5	NA	TRBJ2-7	TGTGCCAGCAGGTTAGCGGGAGGGCCGAACGAGCAGTACTTC	CASRLAGGPNEQYF
TRBD1	TRBV13	NA	TRBJ2-1	TGTGCCAGCAGCTTAGCGGGCAGGGGGTTTAATGAGCAGTTCTTC	CASSLAGRGFNEQFF
NA	TRBV5-6	once	TRBJ2-7	TGTGCCAGCAGCACCGGGGGTGGAAACGAGCAGTACTTC	CASSTGGGNEQYF
NA	TRBV11-2	NA	TRBJ1-1	TGTGCCAGCAGCTCCCCCTCCAGGGAAGCTTTCTTT	CASSSPSREAFF
TRBD2	TRBV11-2	NA	TRBJ2-3	TGTGCCAGCAGCTTAGGTTTGAGGAGTGGCGGGGGGTTTTTAGATACGCAGTATTTT	CASSLGLRSGGGFLDTQYF
NA	TRBV6-1	NA	TRBJ1-4	TGTGCCAGCTCTCTGACGTTGGGGTTTGCTAATGAAAAACTGTTTTTT	CASSLTLGFANEKLFF
NA	TRBV12-5	NA	TRBJ2-5	TGTGCTAGTGGCTTGCACCGGCTTCAGGGGGGGACCCAGTACTTC	CASGLHRLQGGTQYF